The sequence of this T cell receptor beta chain was determined in a study of cytomegalovirus exposure and HLA in healthy donors (TCRdb year 2017). Describing the broader study: An earlier analysis of roughly 610 of the donors reported about 280 Gb of sequence data and 117 million unique TCR beta sequences obtained from roughly 180 million T cells. An early release that covered around 590 HLA-typed donors contained about 300 gigabases of sequencing data and around 85 million unique TCR sequences. Of the roughly 390 genotyped donors, approximately 83% fell in the genetic ancestry cluster associated with self-reported Caucasian donors. The study was designed to test whether signatures of past pathogen exposure could be identified by cataloging public T cell receptors. Using immunosequencing, the study profiled T cell repertoires from 640 or so subjects and related those repertoires to cytomegalovirus serostatus. Along with the roughly 700-subject first cohort, a separate validation cohort of over a hundred different subjects was used. High-throughput TCR immunosequencing, statistical association of individual TCRs with disease status, and machine learning were combined to predict cytomegalovirus infection status. A later analysis re-examined previously published TCR beta repertoires from 500 to 700 donors and added high-resolution HLA genotyping to investigate patterns of TCR occurrence. In the later analysis, no new phenotypic data were used to find candidate immune exposures; instead, reliance was placed on TCR beta sequences and their occurrence across donors. An earlier analysis of nearly 600 of the donors applied high-throughput TCR beta sequencing to assess whether each TCR beta V gene segment acted as functional or pseudogenic. Alongside the repertoire data, information on donor age, sex, ethnicity and CMV serostatus was compiled. In a later genetic analysis, genome-wide SNP genotypes for about three fifths of the roughly 670 donors were used, and that subset was treated as a discovery cohort. All discovery cohort repertoires had been generated on a single sequencing platform. Both class I and class II loci were covered by HLA typing, at four-digit resolution. Typing coverage differed by locus: A, B, C, DRB1 and DQB1 were typed in about 629-640 donors, DQA1 in 522, DPA1 in around 610, and DPB1 in approximately 450. Several DR-DQ haplotypes were treated as single units for association and clustering because of strong linkage in the cohort. Among a few hundred genotyped donors of the cohort, an average of 235,054 unique TCR beta nucleotide sequences were sequenced per donor, 15% to 20% of them non-productive.

As concerns this clone: Its specific antigen is unknown. The sample holds no much larger clone one base away, and base qualities are not on file.

Points the paper makes about the study in general: Some IMGT-functional V segments, including TRBV6-2 and TRBV6-3, could not be told apart with the 87-base-pair reads, so those segments were excluded. When HLA alleles, especially DR and DQ, strongly co-occurred, TCR associations were difficult to assign to individual alleles. In both the original and validation cohorts, the classifier was reported to diagnose cytomegalovirus status with high specificity and sensitivity. In a later analysis, the rate of TCR association differed among HLA loci, with DRB1 alleles having the most associated TCRs and HLA-C alleles having the fewest. In a later analysis, HLA-associated TCR beta chains were found to be more clonally expanded and to have lower generation probabilities than equally common non-associated chains. In a later analysis, 16,951 TCR beta sequences were associated with specific HLA alleles at a false discovery rate of 0.05. Immune exposure information for the cohort was limited to CMV serostatus. According to the authors, the approach could potentially be generalized to other disease states and immunological phenotypes. A further reported finding was that TCR beta sequences accurately predicted the HLA-A and HLA-B alleles for most subjects in the first cohort. Roughly uniform sequencing depth across donors was assumed in presence/absence analyses, although this assumption may not hold. A cluster of highly shared sequence variants was judged likely to be a technical artifact of the sequencing pipeline. In vitro tests confirmed that a few of the cytomegalovirus-associated TCR beta chains recognize cytomegalovirus antigens. V-gene and J-gene trimming of TCR beta chains was associated with a missense DCLRE1C variant in a later genetic analysis, and the association was replicated in an independent cohort. A total of some 180 TCR beta chains were listed by the study as associated with cytomegalovirus. An earlier analysis of some 590 of the donors showed that most TCR beta V segments appeared in productive rearrangements either about 87% or about 30% of the time, which broadly matched IMGT annotations. Only TCR beta chains were sequenced in this cohort, and the absence of alpha or paired-chain data limited detectable features. According to a later analysis, most CMV-associated TCR beta chains appeared to be HLA-restricted, and the HLA associations seemed to be driven largely by CMV exposure. The earlier analysis of about 600 of the donors excluded roughly 17 rarely observed V segments, including chromosome 9 orphons, because counts were too low. Because HLA typing was missing for some donors at each locus, association tests included only the typed subset. Linkage disequilibrium might explain the correlated functional status among segregating V segments, but an unknown experimental factor could not be excluded. Most TCR sequences were observed very rarely across donors, whereas some public TCRs were present in many individuals. Compared with the roughly 710-donor mean, donors in an Asian-associated ancestry cluster had fewer N-insertions in productive TCRs, according to a later genetic analysis. In a later analysis, several top co-occurrence clusters were reported to appear linked to parvovirus B19, influenza, CMV and Epstein-Barr virus.

Trimmed from V: 3 bases; trimmed from J: 4 bases; junction bases lacking a gene match: 4. The CDR3 measures 15 amino acids from cysteine to phenylalanine. Just the 45-base CDR3 DNA is kept, in frame starting at base 1. The CDR1 and CDR2 encoded by the germline V gene are SGHTA and FQGTGA. Library method: the immunoSEQ multiplex PCR assay. For the multiplex PCR, a mixture combining 60 forward primers for TCR Vbeta segments and 13 reverse primers for TCR Jbeta segments was used. The CDR3 region of rearranged TCR beta genes was amplified from genomic DNA with a multiplex PCR assay. The amplified TCR beta libraries were sequenced on the Illumina HiSeq System as 87-base-pair reads. Per the source publication's procedure: A later analysis tallied tens of millions of unique TCR beta chains across the 666 repertoires, and roughly 11 million of those chains were shared by two or more donors. Raw reads were error-corrected and collapsed into unique sequences with a nearest-neighbor algorithm that merged closely related sequences to remove PCR and sequencing errors. Alignment of CDR3 sequences to IMGT reference sequences was used to assign V, D and J gene segments. For a sequence to be retained, a match of at least six nucleotides was required to both a V gene segment and a J gene segment. A rearrangement counted as productive if the CDR3 had no stop codons and remained in frame with V and J, and every other rearrangement counted as non-productive. Following IMGT convention, CDR3 was defined as the stretch from the second conserved V-encoded cysteine to the conserved J-encoded phenylalanine. The earlier analysis of approximately 500 of the donors excluded sequences that lacked an unambiguous match to a single V gene segment. An earlier analysis of roughly 590 of the donors called V segments functional above 56.7% productive rearrangements and segregating when the between-donor standard deviation exceeded 5%. A statistical classification framework was built to diagnose cytomegalovirus status from the catalog of TCR beta chain sequences. A later analysis assigned V and J genes by comparing TCR nucleotide sequences with IMGT/GENE-DB human TR gene sequences. Using the TCRdist pipeline, a later analysis assigned CDR3 sequences along with most-parsimonious VDJ recombination scenarios. In a later analysis, each TCR beta chain was defined by its CDR3 amino acid sequence together with its V-gene family, and reads without a unique V-gene family were excluded. To address suspected cross-contamination and a sequencing artifact, a later analysis removed several hundred highly shared, low-generation-probability nucleotide sequences. In a later analysis, a clonal expansion index was calculated for each public chain from normalized within-repertoire ranks of inferred template counts. In a later analysis, generation probabilities were computed using a VDJ recombination model fitted to out-of-frame rearrangements, and the results were checked against IGoR. A later analysis scored TCR-TCR, TCR-HLA and TCR-CMV co-occurrence with hypergeometric tests, applying a repertoire-size bias correction to TCR pairs. A later analysis estimated false discovery rates by permuting HLA or CMV assignments 20 times. In a later analysis, co-occurring TCRs were grouped using DBSCAN, and TCRdist sequence similarity was added for clustering within HLA-allele-positive subsets. Repertoires with fewer than 30,000 or more than 120,000 public chains, plus five repertoires with anomalous nucleotide sharing, were excluded from co-occurrence clustering. TCRdb carries this immuneACCESS record with in-frame sequences only. Its versions omit some clonotypes, under half of them owing to an unresolved V gene in the studies checked, with the rest unexplained. The DNA was the basis for D and trimming; V, J and clone size are from that table. This sample lists fewer than 200,000 clones; about 85% were detected once. The top ten constitute under 5% of the sample.

In total, over 600 healthy bone marrow donors made up the cohort. All cohort members were sampled while nominally healthy, although unrecorded immune exposures were likely present. The donor was CMV seropositive and belonged to the group of 250 to 300 seropositive cohort members. A peripheral blood sample was provided by each donor, and peripheral blood mononuclear cells were used for TCR beta sequencing. Genomic DNA was extracted from the blood cell samples with the Qiagen DNeasy Blood Extraction Kit. The sequence links TRBV7-3 to TRBJ1-1, with 11 bases matching TRBD1. This clonotype was obtained from a woman aged 45 to 65 in good health and CMV-seropositive. Material for sequencing was PBMCs. At the DNA level, the sequence is TGTGCCAGCAGCTTGGGACAGGGGGGTAGCACTGAAGCTTTCTTT. This encodes CASSLGQGGSTEAFF.